This entry lists 7 T cell receptor beta chains sequenced from one sample in a study of blood T cell repertoires in COVID-19. Some clones are missing from TCRdb's copy, which holds only in-frame ones; the method was immunoSEQ multiplex PCR. Altogether 310,000 or so clones are present, 80% to 90% being singletons, with the ten largest covering about 8.9%. Sequences were obtained from PBMCs or T cells enriched from blood (not recorded which). These receptors all stem from a woman younger than 30 who had recovered from COVID-19.

The chain employs TRBV2 and TRBJ1-6; D is unresolved. The CDR3 contains 16 residues. V lost 4 bases and J lost 10, with 20 bases in between. Germline loops: CDR1 SNHLY, CDR2 FYNNEI. The CDR3 DNA follows: TGTGCCAGCAGTGGGGGTCAGCGGGGTCTGGGATCACCCCTCCACTTT. This codes for CASSGGQRGLGSPLHF. Based on the CDR3 plus reference TRBV2 and TRBJ1-6, the full variable domain is EPEVTQTPSHQVTQMGQEVILRCVPISNHLYFYWYRQILGQKVEFLVSFYNNEISEKSEIFDDQFSVERPDGSNFTLKIRSTKLEDSAMYFCASSGGQRGLGSPLHFGNGTRLTVT.

As to this clone: At the DNA level, this CDR3 is encoded by other sequences in the same sample as well. V and J are TRBV19 and TRBJ1-3; 8 nucleotides match TRBD1. Germline-derived CDR1 and CDR2 are LNHDA and SQIVND (reference sequence). V was clipped by 6 bases and J by 0 bases; unmatched bases: 4. This CDR3 comprises 15 residues. This chain's CDR3 is CASSATGDSGNTIYF. The CDR3 DNA reads as TGTGCCAGTAGCGCGACAGGGGACTCTGGAAACACCATATATTTT.

DNA for the CDR3: TGTGCCAGCAGCGGCGGGGAGCATCGGTCCAGCAATCAGCCCCAGCATTTT. The encoded protein is CASSGGEHRSSNQPQHF. This chain uses TRBV4-2 with TRBJ1-5, with no clear D. Germline V gene data show CDR1 as LGHNA and CDR2 as YNFKEQ. Trimming removed 5 bases at V and 1 base at J, with 18 bases between. This CDR3 spans 17 amino acids.

The chain recombines TRBV9 with TRBJ1-1; 7 nucleotides line up with TRBD1. Unmatched junction bases numbered 7, after V lost 4 bases and J lost 7 bases. The germline gives CDR1 SGDLS, CDR2 YYNGEE. This CDR3 is 13 amino acids long. This chain's CDR3 is CASSPDRFGEAFF. CDR3 coding DNA: TGTGCCAGCAGCCCGGACAGGTTCGGTGAAGCTTTCTTT.

This chain uses TRBV10-3 with TRBJ2-3; 11 bases match TRBD2. V was clipped by 6 bases and J by 3 bases; unmatched bases: 5. Germline V gene sequence: CDR1 ENHRY, CDR2 SYGVKD. The CDR3 loop spans 15 amino acids. The CDR3 nucleotides are TGTGCCATCAGGTTAGCGGGAGGGCGTACAGATACGCAGTATTTT. This codes for CAIRLAGGRTDTQYF.

A remark on this clone: Other DNA variants within this sample encode the same CDR3. The J gene is TRBJ1-2, the V gene TRBV7-2, with TRBD1 identical over 9 bases. This CDR3 contains 14 residues. The V segment lost 3 bases and the J segment 4 bases; nucleotides outside the gene matches: 3. Germline assignment: CDR1 SGHTA and CDR2 FQGNSA. The CDR3 bases are TGTGCCAGCAGCTTGGGACAGGGTGCCTATGGCTACACCTTC. Protein: CASSLGQGAYGYTF.

The chain joins TRBV20-1 to TRBJ2-7, with a possible D match to TRBD1 (5 bases). CDR1 DFQATT and CDR2 SNEGSKA come from the germline V gene (reference sequence). The V and J ends lost 3 bases and 6 bases respectively, with 15 bases between them. The CDR3 loop spans 13 amino acids. The CDR3 region is CSASEFFGAEQYF. CDR3 sequence (DNA): TGCAGTGCTAGTGAGTTCTTTGGGGCCGAGCAGTACTTC.